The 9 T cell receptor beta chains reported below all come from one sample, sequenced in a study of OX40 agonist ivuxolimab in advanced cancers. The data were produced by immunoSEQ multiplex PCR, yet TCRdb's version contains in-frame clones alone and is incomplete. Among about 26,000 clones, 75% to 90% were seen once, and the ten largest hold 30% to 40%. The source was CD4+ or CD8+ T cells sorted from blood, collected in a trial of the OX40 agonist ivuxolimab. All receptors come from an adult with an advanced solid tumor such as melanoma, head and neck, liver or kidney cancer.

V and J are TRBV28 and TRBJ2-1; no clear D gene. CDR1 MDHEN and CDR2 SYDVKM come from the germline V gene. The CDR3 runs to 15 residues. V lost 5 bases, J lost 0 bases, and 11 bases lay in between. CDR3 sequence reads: CASSQRPSSYNEQFF. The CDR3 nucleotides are TGTGCCAGCAGTCAACGACCGAGCTCCTACAATGAGCAGTTCTTC.

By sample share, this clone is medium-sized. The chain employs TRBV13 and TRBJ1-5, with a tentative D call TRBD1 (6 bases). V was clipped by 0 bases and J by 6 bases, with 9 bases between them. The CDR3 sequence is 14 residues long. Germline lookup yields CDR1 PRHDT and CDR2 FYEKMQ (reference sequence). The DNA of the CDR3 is TGTGCCAGCAGCTTAGGGGCAGGGGCTCAGCCCCAGCATTTT. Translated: CASSLGAGAQPQHF.

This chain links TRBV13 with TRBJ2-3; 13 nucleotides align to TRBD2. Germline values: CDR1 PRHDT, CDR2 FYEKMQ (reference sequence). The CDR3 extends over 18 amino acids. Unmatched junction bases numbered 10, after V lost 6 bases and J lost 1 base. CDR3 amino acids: CASRSGGLAGVGTDTQYF. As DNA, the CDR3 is TGTGCCAGCAGATCCGGCGGACTAGCGGGAGTTGGCACAGATACGCAGTATTTT.

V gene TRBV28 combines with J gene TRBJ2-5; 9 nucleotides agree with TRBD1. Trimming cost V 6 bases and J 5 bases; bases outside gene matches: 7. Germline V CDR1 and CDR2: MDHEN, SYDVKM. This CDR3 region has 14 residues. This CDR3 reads CASSQTGGRETQYF. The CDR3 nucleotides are TGTGCCAGCAGCCAAACAGGGGGCAGGGAGACCCAGTACTTC.

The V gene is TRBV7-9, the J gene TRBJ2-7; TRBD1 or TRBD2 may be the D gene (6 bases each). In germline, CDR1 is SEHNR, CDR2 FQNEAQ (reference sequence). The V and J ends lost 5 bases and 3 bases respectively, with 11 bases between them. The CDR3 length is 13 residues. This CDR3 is CASSGGRFYEQYF. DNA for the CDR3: TGTGCCAGCAGCGGGGGGCGGTTCTACGAGCAGTACTTC.

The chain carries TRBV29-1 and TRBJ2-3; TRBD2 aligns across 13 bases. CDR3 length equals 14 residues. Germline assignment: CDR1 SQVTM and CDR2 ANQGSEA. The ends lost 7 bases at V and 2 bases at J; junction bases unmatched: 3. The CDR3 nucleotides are TGCAGCGGGACTAGCGGGGGTTCCACAGATACGCAGTATTTT. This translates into CSGTSGGSTDTQYF.

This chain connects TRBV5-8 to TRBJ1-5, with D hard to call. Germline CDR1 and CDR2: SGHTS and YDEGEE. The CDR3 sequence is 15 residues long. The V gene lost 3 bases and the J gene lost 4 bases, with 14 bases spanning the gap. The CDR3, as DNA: TGTGCCAGCAGCTCCCGTGGAGGGAAAAATCAGCCCCAGCATTTT. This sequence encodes CASSSRGGKNQPQHF.

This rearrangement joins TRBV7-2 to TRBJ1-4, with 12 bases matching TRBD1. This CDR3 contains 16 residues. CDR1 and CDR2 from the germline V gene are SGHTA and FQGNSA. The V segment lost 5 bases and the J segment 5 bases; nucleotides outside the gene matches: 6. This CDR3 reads CASSTGTGGANEKLFF. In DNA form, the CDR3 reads TGTGCCAGCAGCACCGGGACAGGGGGCGCAAATGAAAAACTGTTTTTT.

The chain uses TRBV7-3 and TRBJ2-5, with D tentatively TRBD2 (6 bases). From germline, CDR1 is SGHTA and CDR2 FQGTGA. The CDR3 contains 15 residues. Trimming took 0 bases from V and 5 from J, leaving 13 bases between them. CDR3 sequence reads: CASSLTGEDFETQYF. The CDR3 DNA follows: TGTGCCAGCAGCTTAACCGGGGAGGACTTTGAGACCCAGTACTTC. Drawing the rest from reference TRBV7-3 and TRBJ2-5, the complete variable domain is GAGVSQTPSNKVTEKGKYVELRCDPISGHTALYWYRQSLGQGPEFLIYFQGTGAADDSGLPNDRFFAVRPEGSVSTLKIQRTERGDSAVYLCASSLTGEDFETQYFGPGTRLLVL.